The sample holds a few counts of the clone carrying this TCR beta chain. The sample is drawn from a study of T-cell reconstitution after alpha-beta-depleted transplantation in children. Preparation of the TCRbeta library involved a method that used unique molecular identifiers. In TCRdb, the PCR reads were re-called with MiXCR into one record per CDR3 protein. This sample has about 500,000 distinct CDR3 sequences; over 25% occur once, and the top ten carry around 2.5%. Per germline, CDR1 SQVTM and CDR2 ANQGSEA. This CDR3 is built from 12 residues. V shed 4 bases, J shed 4 bases, and the junction held 4 bases outside the gene matches.

The chain employs TRBV29-1 and TRBJ2-7, with 7 bases aligning to TRBD2. This TCR was recovered from a human donor who donated a stem cell graft to a child with aplastic anemia. Sequences were derived from PBMCs from the stem cell graft donor, sampled from the stem cell graft. Here the CDR3 DNA reads TGCAGCGTTGTGGAGCGGGGTTACGAGCAGTACTTC. Translation: CSVVERGYEQYF.